Included here is one TCR beta chain sequence, with context. Replicate PCRs run on sorted subsets employed about 220 ng DNA, approximately 30,000 T cell genomes. TCRdb's copy holds only in-frame clones and misses some; the assay was immunoSEQ multiplex PCR. Counted here are about 2.2 million clones, approximately 94% occurring once; the ten biggest clones make up roughly 1.7%. This sample was included in a study of shared clonotypes between healthy human individuals. CD45RO negativity and positive selection for CCR7 defined naive CD8 cells, a population that excluded terminally differentiated effector memory CD45RA+ cells. The TCR sequence derives from a man younger than 35 in good health. Some clones in this sample may be carry-over from other donors' samples. The sequencing sample was made of naive CD8+ T cells from PBMCs.

The CDR3 protein is CSVEGLANNEQFF. For the CDR3, the DNA is TGCAGCGTTGAAGGACTAGCAAACAATGAGCAGTTCTTC. The chain couples TRBV29-1 to TRBJ2-1, with 7 bases aligning to TRBD2. The CDR3 is made up of 13 amino acids. CDR1 is SQVTM and CDR2 is ANQGSEA in the germline V gene. V trimming: 1 base; J trimming: 5 bases; junction bases outside the gene matches: 2.